This T cell receptor (beta chain) came from a study of blood T cell repertoires in COVID-19. Study as a whole: Collection of acute and convalescent COVID-19 samples took place in the United States, Italy and Spain.

Adults between roughly 18 and 100 years of age took part from 20 to 25 US areas. The length of the CDR3 is 15 residues. The V end was cut by 2 bases, the J end by 1 base, with 9 bases between. The germline V gene has CDR1 SGHNT and CDR2 YYREEE (reference sequence). Original analysis: Amplifying reference gene primers gave estimates of nucleated cell counts. TCRdb's copy holds only in-frame clones and misses some; the assay was immunoSEQ multiplex PCR. D and trimming come from the DNA, and the V and J calls and clone size come from that table. The sample has fewer than 500,000 clones; nearly 90% are singletons. This clone was seen only once.

Material: PBMCs or T cells enriched from blood (not recorded which). The J gene is TRBJ2-2, the V gene TRBV5-4; D might be TRBD2 (6 bases). The origin of this receptor is a woman younger than 35 with acute COVID-19. The CDR3 nucleotides are TGTGCCAGCAGCTTATACGGGGGGAACACCGGGGAGCTGTTTTTT. Residues: CASSLYGGNTGELFF.